This entry features one T cell receptor beta chain sequence. The antigen is undetermined. This specimen belongs to a study of cytomegalovirus exposure and HLA in healthy donors. CDR1 and CDR2 (germline): MNHEY, SMNVEV (reference sequence). There are 16 residues in the CDR3. Deletions cut 7 bases from V and 5 bases from J, with 23 bases between. Study observations and caveats: Certain indistinguishable V segments, among them TRBV6-2 and TRBV6-3, were excluded. Usually a TCR sequence was rare, but some public TCRs were found in many donors. Some TCR beta chains (over 150 of them) were listed as cytomegalovirus-associated. Specific recognition of CMV antigens was confirmed in vitro for a few chains (all CMV-associated).

This PCR relied on a set of 60 Vbeta primers and 13 Jbeta primers. Produced via immunoSEQ multiplex PCR; TCRdb's table is partial and in-frame only. The repertoire holds about 150,000 clones, with 76% as singletons. This receptor was obtained from a woman aged 35 to 49 in good health and CMV-seronegative. This chain connects TRBV27 to TRBJ1-1, with D perhaps TRBD1 (5 bases). Sequenced material: PBMCs. The CDR3 reads CASIPYMGRDGTEAFF. The CDR3 DNA sequence: TGTGCCAGCATCCCCTACATGGGCAGGGATGGGACTGAAGCTTTCTTT.